The present entry profiles one T cell receptor (beta chain) with its context. The V end was cut by 6 bases, the J end by 4 bases, with 8 bases between. This CDR3 is built from 12 residues. Germline V gene lookup returns CDR1 LNHDA and CDR2 SQIVND (reference sequence). With random hexamers, roughly 0.45 to 1 ug RNA was reverse transcribed. The immunoSEQ assay covered 54 Vbeta and 13 Jbeta segments for CDR3. TCRdb recomputed calls from the immunoSEQ multiplex PCR reads with MiXCR, one row per CDR3 protein. The data show a few hundred thousand distinct CDR3 sequences, with approximately 92% seen just once and 0.06% to 0.08% held by the top ten. This specimen comes from a study of CD8 T cells in Susac syndrome.

The specimen was CD4+ T cells from PBMCs. This clonotype originated in a human donor with multiple sclerosis. The genes are TRBV19 and TRBJ2-3; no reliable D call. This CDR3 is CASRDHADTQYF. In nucleotides, the CDR3 is TGTGCCAGTAGAGATCACGCAGATACGCAGTATTTT.